This TCR beta chain was captured by sequencing in a study of Graves' ophthalmopathy and Graves' hyperthyroidism. Germline lookup yields CDR1 ENHRY and CDR2 SYGVKD. V lost 4 bases to trimming and J lost 1 base; unmatched junction nucleotides: 2. This CDR3 is 14 amino acids long. RNA transcripts provided the template for amplifying TCR beta CDR3 regions. RT-PCR in the first round used HTBI primers; a second-round multiplex PCR followed. Using its own MiXCR run on the multiplex PCR reads, TCRdb lists one record per CDR3 protein. The sample has over 650,000 distinct CDR3 sequences, about 41% seen once. The sequence was obtained from an adult man with Graves' ophthalmopathy. The genes are TRBV10-3 and TRBJ2-3; 7 nucleotides line up with TRBD2. The specimen was peripheral blood. The CDR3 sequence is CAISAREGTDTQYF. The CDR3 region has the DNA TGTGCCATCAGTGCTCGGGAGGGCACAGATACGCAGTATTTT.